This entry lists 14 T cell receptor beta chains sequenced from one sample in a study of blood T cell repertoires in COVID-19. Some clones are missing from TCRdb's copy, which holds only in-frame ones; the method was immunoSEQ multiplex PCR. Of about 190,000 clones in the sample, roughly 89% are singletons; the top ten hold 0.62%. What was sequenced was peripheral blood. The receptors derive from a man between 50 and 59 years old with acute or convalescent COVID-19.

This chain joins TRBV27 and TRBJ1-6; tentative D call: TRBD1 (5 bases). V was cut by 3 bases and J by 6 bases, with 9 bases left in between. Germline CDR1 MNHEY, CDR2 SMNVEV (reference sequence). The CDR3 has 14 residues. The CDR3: CASSLGQGNSPLHF. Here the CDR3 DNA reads TGTGCCAGCAGTTTGGGGCAGGGTAATTCACCCCTCCACTTT.

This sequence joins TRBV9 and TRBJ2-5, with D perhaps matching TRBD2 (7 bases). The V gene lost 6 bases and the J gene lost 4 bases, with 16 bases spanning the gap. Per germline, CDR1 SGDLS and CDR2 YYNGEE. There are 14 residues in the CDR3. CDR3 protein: CASNSGGARETQYF. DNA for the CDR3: TGTGCCAGCAACAGTGGGGGGGCTCGAGAGACCCAGTACTTC.

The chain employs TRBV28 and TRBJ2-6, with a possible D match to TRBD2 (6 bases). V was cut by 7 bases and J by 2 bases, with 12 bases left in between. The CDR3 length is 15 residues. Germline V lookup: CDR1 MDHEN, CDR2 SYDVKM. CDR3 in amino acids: CASTEPSAGANVLTF. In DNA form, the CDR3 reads TGTGCCAGCACCGAACCTAGCGCTGGGGCCAACGTCCTGACTTTC.

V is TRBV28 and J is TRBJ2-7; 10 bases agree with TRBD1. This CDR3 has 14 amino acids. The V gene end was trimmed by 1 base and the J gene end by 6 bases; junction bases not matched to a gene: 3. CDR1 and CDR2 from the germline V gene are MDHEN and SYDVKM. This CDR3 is CASSLFGTGVEQYV. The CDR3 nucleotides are TGTGCCAGCAGTTTATTCGGGACAGGGGTCGAGCAGTACGTC.

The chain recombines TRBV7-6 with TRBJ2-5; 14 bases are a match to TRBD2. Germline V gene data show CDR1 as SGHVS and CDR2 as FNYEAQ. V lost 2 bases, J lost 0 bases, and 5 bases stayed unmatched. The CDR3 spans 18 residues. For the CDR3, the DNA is TGTGCCAGCAGCTTAAGGACTAGCGGGAGGTCGTACCAAGAGACCCAGTACTTC. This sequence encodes CASSLRTSGRSYQETQYF.

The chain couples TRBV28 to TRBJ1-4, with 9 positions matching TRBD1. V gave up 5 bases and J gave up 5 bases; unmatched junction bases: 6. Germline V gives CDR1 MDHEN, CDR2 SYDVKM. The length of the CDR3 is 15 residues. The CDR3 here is CASSRSGTGNEKLFF. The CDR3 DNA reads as TGTGCCAGCAGTCGGTCCGGGACAGGGAATGAAAAACTGTTTTTT.

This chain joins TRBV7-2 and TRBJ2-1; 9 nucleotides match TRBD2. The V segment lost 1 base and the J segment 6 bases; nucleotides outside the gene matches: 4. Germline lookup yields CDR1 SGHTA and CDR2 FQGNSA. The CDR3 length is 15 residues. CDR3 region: CASSLGGGRANEQFF. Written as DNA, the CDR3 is TGTGCCAGCAGCTTAGGCGGCGGGAGGGCCAATGAGCAGTTCTTC.

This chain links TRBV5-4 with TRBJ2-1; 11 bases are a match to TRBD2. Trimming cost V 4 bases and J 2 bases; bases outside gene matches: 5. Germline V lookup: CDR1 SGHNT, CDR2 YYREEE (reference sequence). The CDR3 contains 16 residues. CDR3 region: CASSPTGLAAYNEQFF. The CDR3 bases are TGTGCCAGCAGCCCAACGGGACTAGCGGCCTACAATGAGCAGTTCTTC. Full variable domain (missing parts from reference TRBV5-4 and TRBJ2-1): ETGVTQSPTHLIKTRGQQVTLRCSSQSGHNTVSWYQQALGQGPQFIFQYYREEENGRGNFPPRFSGLQFPNYSSELNVNALELDDSALYLCASSPTGLAAYNEQFFGPGTRLTVL.

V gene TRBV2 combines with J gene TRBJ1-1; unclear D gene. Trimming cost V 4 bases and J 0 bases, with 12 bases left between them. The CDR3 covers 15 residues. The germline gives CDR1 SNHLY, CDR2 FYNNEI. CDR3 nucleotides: TGTGCCAGCAGTGTCAGGCCGGCCATGAACACTGAAGCTTTCTTT. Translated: CASSVRPAMNTEAFF.

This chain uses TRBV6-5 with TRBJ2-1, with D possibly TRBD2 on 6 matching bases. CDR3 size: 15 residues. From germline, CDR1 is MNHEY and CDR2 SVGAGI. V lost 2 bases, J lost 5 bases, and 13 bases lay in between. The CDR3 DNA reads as TGTGCCAGCAGTTACCTTAGCGGAGCTGACAATGAGCAGTTCTTC. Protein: CASSYLSGADNEQFF.

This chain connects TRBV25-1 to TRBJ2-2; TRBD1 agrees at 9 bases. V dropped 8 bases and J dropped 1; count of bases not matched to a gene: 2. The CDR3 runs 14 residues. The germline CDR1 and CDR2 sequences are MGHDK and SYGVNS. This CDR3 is CASLGQGNTGELFF. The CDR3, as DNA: TGTGCCAGCCTGGGACAGGGGAACACCGGGGAGCTGTTTTTT.

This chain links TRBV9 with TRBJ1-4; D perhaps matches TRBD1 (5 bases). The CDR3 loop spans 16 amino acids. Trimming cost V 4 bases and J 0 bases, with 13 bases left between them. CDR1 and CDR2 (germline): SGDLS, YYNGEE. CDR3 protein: CASSPRASATNEKLFF. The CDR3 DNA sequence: TGTGCCAGCAGCCCCAGGGCGTCAGCAACTAATGAAAAACTGTTTTTT.

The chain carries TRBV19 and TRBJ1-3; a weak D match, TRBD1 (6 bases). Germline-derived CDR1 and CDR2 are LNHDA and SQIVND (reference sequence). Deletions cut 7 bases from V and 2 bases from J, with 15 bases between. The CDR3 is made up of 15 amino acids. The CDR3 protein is CASNPADRAGNTIYF. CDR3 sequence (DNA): TGTGCCAGTAACCCCGCGGACAGAGCTGGAAACACCATATATTTT.

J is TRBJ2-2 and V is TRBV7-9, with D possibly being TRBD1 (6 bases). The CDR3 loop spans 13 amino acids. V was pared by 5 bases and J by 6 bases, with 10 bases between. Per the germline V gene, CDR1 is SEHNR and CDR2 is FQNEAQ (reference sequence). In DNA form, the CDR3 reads TGTGCCAGCAGCCACAGGGCTTCCGGGGAGCTGTTTTTT. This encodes CASSHRASGELFF.